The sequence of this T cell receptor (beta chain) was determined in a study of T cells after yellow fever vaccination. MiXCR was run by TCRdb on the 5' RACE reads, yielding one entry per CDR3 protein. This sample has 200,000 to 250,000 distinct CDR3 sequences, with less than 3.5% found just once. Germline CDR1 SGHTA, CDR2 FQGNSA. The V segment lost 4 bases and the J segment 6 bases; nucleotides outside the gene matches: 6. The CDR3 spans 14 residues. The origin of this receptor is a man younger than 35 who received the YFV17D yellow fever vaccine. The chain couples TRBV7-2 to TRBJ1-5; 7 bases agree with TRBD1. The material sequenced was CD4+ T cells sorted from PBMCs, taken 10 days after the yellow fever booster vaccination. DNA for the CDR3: TGTGCCAGCAGCTCCGACAGGGATGGTCAGCCCCAGCATTTT. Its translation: CASSSDRDGQPQHF.